This T cell receptor (beta chain) was documented in a study of CD4 T cells in relation to SARS-CoV-2 and coronaviruses (dated by TCRdb to 2020 to 2023). For the wider study: In the ViraFEST assay, PBMCs were cultured with antigen for approximately 9 days, after which TCR beta CDR3s were sequenced to identify clonal expansions specific to the antigen. Across all 12 patients in the full convalescent cohort, ages ranged from 21 to 72 years, with a median of 38. The approximately twelve convalescent patients included 8 males and 4 females; two subjects were Hispanic. Using patient-derived lymphoblastoid cell lines, the shared crossreactive spike epitopes were mapped to their HLA restriction. At the level of individual TCR clonotypes, the study evaluated whether memory CD4+ T cells crossreact between the spike proteins of SARS-CoV-2 and those of common cold coronaviruses. Samples from a few pre-COVID donors and the naive versus memory experiments were sequenced with the Adaptive Biotechnologies TCR-sequencing kit; other data were Illumina-based. For other donors in the study, expansion assays were sequenced with a different, Illumina-based TCR-beta assay. Results the study describes overall, beyond this receptor: Because the crossreactivity analysis focused on spike protein, crossreactivity against other viral proteins was not assessed. Crossreactive clones showed significantly weaker SARS-CoV-2-driven expansion than monoreactive clones, consistent with antigenic imprinting. Pre-pandemic and post-infection samples were not both contributed by any donor, so tracing of the source of pre-existing responses was limited. Naive versus memory sequencing indicated that memory recall responses, rather than primary responses primed during culture, are detected by the assay. Small numbers of patients and of tested TCRs were a limitation of the study. In approximately 60% of donors, memory CD4+ clonotypes turned up that crossrecognized SARS-CoV-2 and at least one common cold coronavirus spike.

Inclusive of the bounding cysteine and phenylalanine, the CDR3 is 17 residues long. Of the read, only the CDR3 DNA is kept; its 51 bases are in frame from base 1. The trim is 4 bases for V and 2 bases for J, with a gap of 19 bases between the germline ends. CDR1 and CDR2, looked up from the germline V gene (reference sequence), are SEHNR and FQNEAQ. As regards this clone: Its antigen remains undetermined. The sample holds no much larger clone one base away, and base qualities are not on file.

To separate naive from memory CD4+ T cells, cryopreserved PBMCs first underwent CD4 enrichment and then EasySep naive CD4+ T cell enrichment. Sorted naive or memory CD4+ T cells (about 99,000) were cultured 1:1 with T cell-depleted PBMCs and CEF peptides for nine to eleven days. In general, triplicate replicate wells were used for every peptide culture condition. Ficoll-Paque PLUS gradient centrifugation was used to isolate PBMCs from either whole blood or leukapheresis product. The PBMCs went either fresh into the expansion assay or into cryopreservation at -140 degrees C. The QIAamp Micro DNA Kit was used to extract genomic DNA from the CD4+ T cells. DNA from CEF-cultured naive and memory CD4+ T cells underwent immunoSEQ TCR-beta sequencing at survey level. From the authors' description of their analysis: During preprocessing, nonproductive sequences were removed, along with CDR3s that did not begin with C, did not end with F or W, or were shorter than 7 amino acids. The MANAFEST web app was used to call antigen-specific clonotypes on the basis of expansion compared with the reference and with other culture wells. A clone was considered positive if significant expansion relative to the reference culture was observed in 2 of 3 replicate wells at an FDR below 0.05. For a clone to be considered positive, significant expansion relative to all other tandem wells and an odds ratio above 5 were also required. Cultured and uncultured naive and memory CD4+ repertoires were searched for previously identified spike- and CEF-reactive CDR3s. After three terminal residues were trimmed from each end, CDR3 homology was quantified as pairwise Levenshtein distance using the stringdist R package. Not all clones reach the TCRdb copy of this immuneACCESS table, which keeps in-frame sequences only. Checked studies attribute under half of the gap to unresolved V genes and leave the rest unexplained. The D gene and trimming were derived from the DNA, and the V and J assignments and clone size from that table. For this sample there are tens of thousands of clones; roughly 73% appear just once. The ten largest clones take up approximately 20% of the sample.

Recombination connected TRBV7-9 to TRBJ2-3; the D gene remains uncertain. This receptor was identified in an adult with COVID-19. The sequenced material came from memory CD4+ T cells from PBMCs, cultured in vitro. Taken with the paper, the label for cell subset or site translates to: memory (non-naive) CD4+ T cells. The nucleotide sequence is given as TGTGCCAGCAGCTCACCGGCTGCCATCCCAATCACAGATACGCAGTATTTT. Translated, it gives CASSSPAAIPITDTQYF.